Following are 30 T cell receptor beta chains from one sample sequenced in a study of CD8+ T cells in alopecia areata. The sample's treatment: oral pan-JAK inhibitor, 5-10 mg twice daily. Sequencing used cDNA as its template, made by extracting RNA and reverse transcribing it. Sequenced by immunoSEQ multiplex PCR; TCRdb stores in-frame clones only, minus some. The sample records more than 150,000 clones, around 60% being singletons. Source: CD4+ T cells sorted from blood, taken at week 4, from a patient treated with tofacitinib. These receptors all come from a human donor with alopecia areata.

This clone has just a few counts. The V call is TRBV14, the J call TRBJ2-5, with 9 bases matching TRBD2. The CDR3 spans 16 residues. V was clipped by 3 bases and J by 1 base; unmatched bases: 6. Looked up from germline, CDR1 is SGHDN and CDR2 is FVKESK. The CDR3: CASSHKRGARQETQYF. In DNA form, the CDR3 reads TGTGCCAGCAGCCACAAGCGGGGGGCCCGCCAAGAGACCCAGTACTTC.

This rearrangement joins TRBV18 to TRBJ1-1, with D uncertain. The germline V gene has CDR1 KGHSH and CDR2 LQKENI. The length of the CDR3 is 15 residues. V was shortened by 5 bases and J by 1 base, with 14 bases between the two germline ends. CDR3 nucleotides: TGTGCCAGCTCAAAATCAAGAGAGGGGAACACTGAAGCTTTCTTT. Amino acids: CASSKSREGNTEAFF.

The J gene is TRBJ2-1, the V gene TRBV19; either TRBD1 or TRBD2 may supply D (5 bases each). The V and J ends lost 3 bases and 10 bases respectively, with 19 bases between them. The CDR3 has 15 amino acids. CDR1 LNHDA and CDR2 SQIVND come from the germline V gene (reference sequence). CDR3 residues: CASSMTGALLGEQFF. DNA for the CDR3: TGTGCCAGTAGTATGACCGGGGCCTTACTGGGGGAGCAGTTCTTC.

V is TRBV28 and J is TRBJ1-2; the D gene is possibly TRBD1 (5 bases). CDR1 MDHEN and CDR2 SYDVKM come from the germline V gene. The V gene lost 8 bases and the J gene lost 3 bases, with 19 bases spanning the gap. The CDR3 consists of 15 residues. DNA of the CDR3: TGTGCCAGCGGGTTGTCCGGGGGGTTGGACTATGGCTACACCTTC. This sequence encodes CASGLSGGLDYGYTF.

About this clone: Other DNA sequences in the same sample also yield this CDR3. This sequence joins TRBV7-2 and TRBJ1-2, with 8 nucleotides matching TRBD1. Per germline, CDR1 SGHTA and CDR2 FQGNSA. With 5 bases clipped from V and 3 bases from J, the junction kept 2 bases outside the gene matches. The CDR3 has 13 amino acids. The CDR3 is CASSPDRDYGYTF. CDR3 nucleotides: TGTGCCAGCAGCCCGGACAGGGACTATGGCTACACCTTC.

The chain couples TRBV29-1 to TRBJ1-4; no reliable D call. Germline assignment: CDR1 SQVTM and CDR2 ANQGSEA. The CDR3 is 13 residues long. V dropped 3 bases and J dropped 9 bases, with 14 bases sitting between them. The CDR3, as DNA: TGCAGCGTTGAGGTCAGCCCCGGGCAAAAACTGTTTTTT. This encodes CSVEVSPGQKLFF.

The chain joins TRBV20-1 to TRBJ1-4; D ambiguous. The germline V gene has CDR1 DFQATT and CDR2 SNEGSKA (reference sequence). The CDR3 is made up of 11 amino acids. Trimming cost V 3 bases and J 14 bases, with 13 bases left between them. CDR3 loop: CSASNYGWLFF. CDR3 DNA sequence: TGCAGTGCTAGCAACTACGGGTGGCTGTTTTTT.

A few counts support this clone. The chain joins TRBV18 to TRBJ1-5; 8 bases line up with TRBD1. With V trimmed by 0 bases and J by 1 base, 5 bases remained unmatched. The CDR3 covers 17 residues. Germline V gives CDR1 KGHSH, CDR2 LQKENI. Written as DNA, the CDR3 is TGTGCCAGCTCACCACCCCAAGGACAGGGCAGCAATCAGCCCCAGCATTTT. Its protein is CASSPPQGQGSNQPQHF.

V gene TRBV5-4 combines with J gene TRBJ2-7; D unclear. In germline, CDR1 is SGHNT, CDR2 YYREEE (reference sequence). The CDR3 spans 16 residues. V gave up 3 bases and J gave up 3 bases, with 19 bases separating them. The CDR3, as DNA: TGTGCCAGCAGCTCCACCTCAGCGTTGGCCCTCTACGAGCAGTACTTC. It encodes CASSSTSALALYEQYF.

The sample holds one count of this clone. V is TRBV7-9 and J is TRBJ2-2, with TRBD1 identical over 9 bases. The V and J ends lost 3 bases and 6 bases, in that order; junction bases with no gene match: 11. This CDR3 comprises 17 residues. Germline V gene sequence: CDR1 SEHNR, CDR2 FQNEAQ (reference sequence). As DNA, the CDR3 is TGTGCCAGCAGCTTGAAGAGGTTGGGACAGGGCTCCGGGGAGCTGTTTTTT. Protein: CASSLKRLGQGSGELFF.

This chain connects TRBV9 to TRBJ2-2; a weak D match, TRBD2 (7 bases). This CDR3 contains 16 residues. Trimming cost V 3 bases and J 5 bases, with 17 bases left between them. Germline CDR1 SGDLS, CDR2 YYNGEE. Here the CDR3 reads CASSALGGARTGELFF. CDR3 coding DNA: TGTGCCAGCAGCGCCCTAGGGGGGGCTCGGACCGGGGAGCTGTTTTTT. The full variable domain, completed using reference TRBV9 and TRBJ2-2, is DSGVTQTPKHLITATGQRVTLRCSPRSGDLSVYWYQQSLDQGLQFLIQYYNGEERAKGNILERFSAQQFPDLHSELNLSSLELGDSALYFCASSALGGARTGELFFGEGSRLTVL.

The chain couples TRBV6-1 to TRBJ1-6; a possible D gene is TRBD1 (5 bases). The germline V and J ends were trimmed by 6 bases and 5 bases, with 8 bases remaining between them. The CDR3 is made up of 13 amino acids. The germline gives CDR1 MNHNS, CDR2 SASEGT. The CDR3 here is CASRGTNNSPLHF. CDR3 DNA: TGTGCCAGCAGAGGGACGAATAATTCACCCCTCCACTTT.

This chain uses TRBV7-3 with TRBJ2-1; 7 bases fit TRBD2. Losses at the gene ends were 3 bases for V and 4 bases for J; bases not matched to a gene: 6. Germline CDR1 SGHTA, CDR2 FQGTGA. There are 15 residues in the CDR3. The CDR3 DNA is TGTGCCAGCAGCTTTGGAGCGGGGCTGTACAATGAGCAGTTCTTC. The encoded protein is CASSFGAGLYNEQFF.

This clone was seen a handful of times. The V and J genes are TRBV29-1 and TRBJ2-5, with no clear D. The CDR3 runs to 14 residues. Germline V CDR1 and CDR2: SQVTM, ANQGSEA. Trimming stripped 4 bases from V and 0 bases from J, with 12 bases between. The CDR3 reads CSVVDGRDQETQYF. The DNA of the CDR3 is TGCAGCGTTGTTGACGGTAGGGACCAAGAGACCCAGTACTTC.

The chain carries TRBV5-1 and TRBJ1-6, with 7 bases that match TRBD1. Germline values: CDR1 SGHRS, CDR2 YFSETQ. V shed 3 bases, J shed 7 bases, and the junction held 7 bases outside the gene matches. The CDR3 is 15 amino acids. The CDR3 region has the DNA TGCGCCAGCAGCTACGCGGGACAGTCCAATTCACCCCTCCACTTT. It specifies CASSYAGQSNSPLHF.

The rearrangement joins TRBV7-4 to TRBJ1-1; D remains ambiguous. Trimming removed 2 bases at V and 1 base at J, with 11 bases between. Germline V lookup: CDR1 SGHVT, CDR2 SQSDAQ. The CDR3 has 15 amino acids. The DNA for the CDR3 is TGTGCCAGCAGCTTAAGGCGACGGGGGAACACTGAAGCTTTCTTT. This sequence encodes CASSLRRRGNTEAFF.

This chain connects TRBV5-1 to TRBJ2-5, with D perhaps TRBD1 (6 bases). V was pared by 2 bases and J by 5 bases, with 13 bases between. The CDR3 is made up of 14 amino acids. CDR1 and CDR2 from the germline V gene are SGHRS and YFSETQ. CDR3 protein: CASSFGQGRETQYF. In DNA form, the CDR3 reads TGCGCCAGCAGCTTCGGTCAGGGGCGGGAGACCCAGTACTTC. Looking up the rest from reference TRBV5-1 and TRBJ2-5 gives the full variable domain: KAGVTQTPRYLIKTRGQQVTLSCSPISGHRSVSWYQQTPGQGLQFLFEYFSETQRNKGNFPGRFSGRQFSNSRSEMNVSTLELGDSALYLCASSFGQGRETQYFGPGTRLLVL.

The V and J genes are TRBV5-1 and TRBJ2-7, with D hard to call. Trimming took 0 bases from V and 2 from J, leaving 9 bases between them. CDR1 is SGHRS and CDR2 is YFSETQ in the germline V gene. The CDR3 runs 14 residues. The CDR3, as DNA: TGCGCCAGCAGCTTGGTGGGGTTCGCCTACGAGCAGTACTTC. It translates to CASSLVGFAYEQYF.

The genes are TRBV6-5 and TRBJ1-6; the match to TRBD1 covers 7 bases. The J segment lost 7 bases and the V segment lost 6 bases, leaving 9 bases of the junction unmatched. Germline V gene lookup returns CDR1 MNHEY and CDR2 SVGAGI. CDR3 length: 15 amino acids. The CDR3 is CASRTTTGLNSPLHF. CDR3 DNA sequence: TGTGCCAGCAGGACTACGACAGGGTTAAATTCACCCCTCCACTTT.

This clone was detected only once. The chain uses TRBV5-1 and TRBJ1-1; the match to TRBD1 covers 7 bases. Germline assignment: CDR1 SGHRS and CDR2 YFSETQ. V gave up 4 bases and J gave up 3 bases; unmatched junction bases: 6. The CDR3 is 14 amino acids. The CDR3 region has the DNA TGCGCCAGCAGCGTACAGGGGCCGGACACTGAAGCTTTCTTT. Translating gives CASSVQGPDTEAFF.

This clone was seen more than once but under ten times. The chain recombines TRBV6-4 with TRBJ2-1; 9 bases line up with TRBD2. This CDR3 has 16 residues. CDR1 is MRHNA and CDR2 is SNTAGT in the germline V gene. Trimming removed 4 bases from V and 1 base from J; junction bases left unmatched: 5. CDR3 sequence reads: CASSAASGASYNEQFF. The DNA for the CDR3 is TGTGCCAGCAGTGCGGCTAGCGGGGCTTCCTACAATGAGCAGTTCTTC.

The genes are TRBV29-1 and TRBJ1-2, with D perhaps TRBD1 (5 bases). The CDR3 has 12 residues. V was trimmed by 3 bases and J by 3 bases, leaving 8 bases between them. Germline CDR1 is SQVTM and CDR2 is ANQGSEA. The CDR3 DNA sequence: TGCAGCGTTGAGACAGATCACTATGGCTACACCTTC. Translating it yields CSVETDHYGYTF. Full variable domain (remainder filled in from reference TRBV29-1 and TRBJ1-2): SAVISQKPSRDICQRGTSLTIQCQVDSQVTMMFWYRQQPGQSLTLIATANQGSEATYESGFVIDKFPISRPNLTFSTLTVSNMSPEDSSIYLCSVETDHYGYTFGSGTRLTVV.

This clone was recorded once. This chain uses TRBV30 with TRBJ2-7; D is uncertain. V was clipped by 4 bases and J by 0 bases, with 7 bases between them. CDR3 length equals 12 residues. Germline loops: CDR1 GTSNPN, CDR2 SVGIG (reference sequence). CDR3 sequence (DNA): TGTGCCTGGACAGGCCTCTCCTACGAGCAGTACTTC. Its protein product is CAWTGLSYEQYF.

The chain combines TRBV23-1 with TRBJ1-5; D not certain. TRBV23-1 is assigned to the ORF class and has an uncertain function. The V end was cut by 2 bases, the J end by 2 bases, with 10 bases between. This CDR3 contains 15 residues. The CDR3, as DNA: TGCGCCAGCAGTCAACGGCTAGGGCGCAATCAGCCCCAGCATTTT. Its protein is CASSQRLGRNQPQHF.

This clone was seen a handful of times. The V and J genes are TRBV29-1 and TRBJ2-7; TRBD2 might be the D (5 bases). V dropped 4 bases and J dropped 3 bases, with 19 bases sitting between them. CDR3 length equals 15 residues. Germline V CDR1 and CDR2: SQVTM, ANQGSEA. Here the CDR3 DNA reads TGCAGCGTTGTCGTCCGGGGAAGGAGCCTCTACGAGCAGTACTTC. Amino acids: CSVVVRGRSLYEQYF.

The rearrangement joins TRBV15 to TRBJ1-3; D is uncertain. This CDR3 has 14 amino acids. The V gene's germline CDR1 is LNHNV and CDR2 YYDKDF (reference sequence). V lost 0 bases, J lost 7 bases, and 10 bases lay in between. CDR3 sequence (DNA): TGTGCCACCAGCAGAGATGGGAGAGGGAACACCATATATTTT. Encoded protein: CATSRDGRGNTIYF.

J is TRBJ1-5 and V is TRBV25-1; TRBD1 might be the D (6 bases). This CDR3 spans 14 amino acids. V lost 4 bases, J lost 3 bases, and 10 bases lay in between. CDR1 MGHDK and CDR2 SYGVNS come from the germline V gene. The CDR3 coding sequence is TGTGCCAGCAGTGGAGGGGGGAACAATCAGCCCCAGCATTTT. Its protein product is CASSGGGNNQPQHF.

The V and J genes are TRBV28 and TRBJ1-1; 7 positions agree with TRBD1. This CDR3 spans 12 amino acids. Looked up from germline, CDR1 is MDHEN and CDR2 is SYDVKM. Trimming removed 7 bases from V and 8 bases from J; junction bases left unmatched: 7. In DNA form, the CDR3 reads TGTGCCAGCATCGTGGCAGGGGGAGAAGCTTTCTTT. Encoded protein: CASIVAGGEAFF.

The V and J genes are TRBV30 and TRBJ2-7; D gene uncertain. V dropped 3 bases and J dropped 1 base, with 19 bases sitting between them. Germline V gives CDR1 GTSNPN, CDR2 SVGIG (reference sequence). CDR3 length equals 16 residues. The CDR3 nucleotides are TGTGCCTGGAGGGGCGCCGCGGCAGGAAAATCCTACGAGCAGTACTTC. As protein: CAWRGAAAGKSYEQYF.

V and J are TRBV2 and TRBJ1-4; no clear D gene. This CDR3 is built from 16 residues. With 2 bases removed from V and 2 bases from J, the gap between germline ends came to 12 bases. Germline V gene lookup returns CDR1 SNHLY and CDR2 FYNNEI. The CDR3 sequence is CASSEIVGGTNEKLFF. CDR3 coding DNA: TGTGCCAGCAGTGAAATAGTCGGCGGGACTAATGAAAAACTGTTTTTT.